A single count supports the clone carrying this T cell receptor beta chain. V was trimmed by 4 bases and J by 0 bases, leaving 13 bases between them. The CDR3 spans 16 residues. The source of the sample is a study of blood T cell repertoires in COVID-19. Assay used: immunoSEQ multiplex PCR; TCRdb lists only in-frame clones, some missing. The top ten hold roughly 2% of the sample, which has 85,000 to 100,000 clones, around 88% seen once. The sequencing sample was made of peripheral blood. This TCR was recovered from a man aged 50 or older with COVID-19, enrolled during active disease. This chain uses TRBV23-1 with TRBJ2-1; the D is unclear. TRBV23-1 is annotated as an ORF whose role is uncertain. The CDR3 region is CASSRQTDSSYNEQFF. The CDR3 DNA reads as TGCGCCAGCAGTCGCCAGACTGATAGCTCCTACAATGAGCAGTTCTTC.